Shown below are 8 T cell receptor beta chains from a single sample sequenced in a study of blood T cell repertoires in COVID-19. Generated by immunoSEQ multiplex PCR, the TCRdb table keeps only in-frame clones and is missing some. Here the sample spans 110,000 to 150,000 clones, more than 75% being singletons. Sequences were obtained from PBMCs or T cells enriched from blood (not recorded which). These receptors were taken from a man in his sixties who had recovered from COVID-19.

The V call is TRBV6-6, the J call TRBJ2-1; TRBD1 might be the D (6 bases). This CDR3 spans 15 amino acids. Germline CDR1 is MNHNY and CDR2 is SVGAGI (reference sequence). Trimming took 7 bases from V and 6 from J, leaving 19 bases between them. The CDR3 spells CASKGSAGTINEQFF. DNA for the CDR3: TGTGCCAGCAAAGGGAGTGCCGGGACAATCAATGAGCAGTTCTTC.

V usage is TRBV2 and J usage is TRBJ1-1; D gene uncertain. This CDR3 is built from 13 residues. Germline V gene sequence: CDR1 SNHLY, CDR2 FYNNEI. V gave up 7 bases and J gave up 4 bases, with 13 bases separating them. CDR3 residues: CASTLIQLTEAFF. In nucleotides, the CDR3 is TGTGCCAGCACCCTAATCCAACTCACTGAAGCTTTCTTT.

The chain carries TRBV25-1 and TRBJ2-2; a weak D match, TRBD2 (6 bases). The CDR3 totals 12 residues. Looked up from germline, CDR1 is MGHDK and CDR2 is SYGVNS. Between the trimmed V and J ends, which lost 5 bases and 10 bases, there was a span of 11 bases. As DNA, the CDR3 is TGTGCCAGCAGTCTATGGGGGGAGGAGCTGTTTTTT. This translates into CASSLWGEELFF.

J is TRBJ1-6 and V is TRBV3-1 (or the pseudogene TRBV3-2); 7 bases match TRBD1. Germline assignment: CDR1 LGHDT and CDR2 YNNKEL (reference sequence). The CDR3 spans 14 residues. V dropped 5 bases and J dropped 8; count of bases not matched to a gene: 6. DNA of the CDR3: TGTGCCAGCAGCGACCTACAGGGGTATTCACCCCTCCACTTT. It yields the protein CASSDLQGYSPLHF.

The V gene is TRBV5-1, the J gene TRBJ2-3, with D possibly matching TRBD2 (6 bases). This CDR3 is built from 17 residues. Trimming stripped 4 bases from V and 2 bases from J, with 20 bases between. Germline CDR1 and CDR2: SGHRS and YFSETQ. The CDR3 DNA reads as TGCGCCAGCAGCGCCTCACCGGGGCGGGGTTCCACAGATACGCAGTATTTT. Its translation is CASSASPGRGSTDTQYF.

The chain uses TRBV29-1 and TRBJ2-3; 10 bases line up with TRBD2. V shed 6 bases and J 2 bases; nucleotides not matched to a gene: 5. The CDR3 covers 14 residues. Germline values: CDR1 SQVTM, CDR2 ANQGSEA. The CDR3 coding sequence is TGCAGCGTCCTGACTAGCGGGTTCACAGATACGCAGTATTTT. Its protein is CSVLTSGFTDTQYF.

CDR3 sequence: CASSQEDSRSYEQYF. The CDR3 coding sequence is TGCGCCAGCAGCCAAGAGGACAGCCGCTCCTACGAGCAGTACTTC. This chain links TRBV4-1 with TRBJ2-7, with a tentative D call TRBD1 (6 bases). The CDR3 totals 15 residues. V was clipped by 0 bases and J by 0 bases, with 9 bases between them. The germline V gene encodes CDR1 MGHRA and CDR2 YSYEKL.

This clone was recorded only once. CDR3 in amino acids: CASSLGTLAGGQDEQFF. As DNA, the CDR3 is TGTGCCAGCAGCCTCGGAACACTAGCGGGAGGGCAGGATGAGCAGTTCTTC. This chain joins TRBV11-3 and TRBJ2-1; 13 bases match TRBD2. V shed 5 bases, J shed 8 bases, and the junction held 12 bases outside the gene matches. CDR3 length: 17 amino acids. Germline CDR1 is SGHNT and CDR2 is YENEEA.